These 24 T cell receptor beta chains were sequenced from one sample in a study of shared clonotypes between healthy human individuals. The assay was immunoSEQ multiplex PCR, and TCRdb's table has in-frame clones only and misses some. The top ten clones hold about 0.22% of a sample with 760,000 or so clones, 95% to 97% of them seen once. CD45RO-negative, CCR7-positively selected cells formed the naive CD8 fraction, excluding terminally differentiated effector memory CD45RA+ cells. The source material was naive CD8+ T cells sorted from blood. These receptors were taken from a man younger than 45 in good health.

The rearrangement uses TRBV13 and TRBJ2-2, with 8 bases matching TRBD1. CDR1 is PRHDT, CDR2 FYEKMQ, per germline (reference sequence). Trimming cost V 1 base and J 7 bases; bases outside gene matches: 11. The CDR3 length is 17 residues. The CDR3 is CASSLVSDRDFIGELFF. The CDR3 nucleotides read TGTGCCAGCAGCTTAGTCTCGGACAGGGATTTTATCGGGGAGCTGTTTTTT.

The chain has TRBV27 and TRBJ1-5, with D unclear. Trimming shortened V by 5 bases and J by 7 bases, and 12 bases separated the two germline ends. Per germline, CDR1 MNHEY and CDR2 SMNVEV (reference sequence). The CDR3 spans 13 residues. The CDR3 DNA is TGTGCCAGCAGTGACTGGACTGGACAGCCCCAGCATTTT. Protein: CASSDWTGQPQHF.

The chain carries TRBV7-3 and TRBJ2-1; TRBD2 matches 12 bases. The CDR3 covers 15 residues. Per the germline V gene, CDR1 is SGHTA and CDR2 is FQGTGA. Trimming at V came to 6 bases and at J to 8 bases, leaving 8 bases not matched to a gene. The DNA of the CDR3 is TGTGCCAGCAGTTCCGGGACTAGCGGGTTCGATGAGCAGTTCTTC. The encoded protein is CASSSGTSGFDEQFF.

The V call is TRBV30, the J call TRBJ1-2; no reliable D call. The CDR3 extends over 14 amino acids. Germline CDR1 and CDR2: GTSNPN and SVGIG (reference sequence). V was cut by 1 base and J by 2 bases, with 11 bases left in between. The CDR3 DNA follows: TGTGCCTGGAGTGACGAGGGCAACAACTATGGCTACACCTTC. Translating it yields CAWSDEGNNYGYTF.

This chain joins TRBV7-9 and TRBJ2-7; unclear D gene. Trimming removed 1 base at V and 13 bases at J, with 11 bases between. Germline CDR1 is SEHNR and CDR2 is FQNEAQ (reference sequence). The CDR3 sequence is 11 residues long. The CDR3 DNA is TGTGCCAGCAGCTTAGGGTCGATCGCTTACTTC. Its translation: CASSLGSIAYF.

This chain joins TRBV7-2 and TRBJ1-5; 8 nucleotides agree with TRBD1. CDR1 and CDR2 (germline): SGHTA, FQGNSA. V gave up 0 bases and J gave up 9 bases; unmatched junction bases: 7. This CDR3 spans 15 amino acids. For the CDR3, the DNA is TGTGCCAGCAGCTTAGCGACAGGGGCCCTTACGCCCCAGCATTTT. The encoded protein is CASSLATGALTPQHF.

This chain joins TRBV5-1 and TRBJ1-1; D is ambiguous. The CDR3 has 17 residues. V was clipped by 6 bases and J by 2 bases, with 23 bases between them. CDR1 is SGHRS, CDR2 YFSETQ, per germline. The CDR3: CASNTLPAVSTNTEAFF. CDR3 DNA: TGCGCCAGCAACACCCTACCCGCGGTCTCTACAAACACTGAAGCTTTCTTT.

CDR3 DNA: TGTGCCAGCAGCACAACGGGCCTCCCCTCCTCCTACGAGCAGTACTTC. Translated: CASSTTGLPSSYEQYF. This chain joins TRBV7-9 and TRBJ2-7; no firm D call. V shed 5 bases and J shed 0 bases, with 17 bases lying between them. Germline V gene sequence: CDR1 SEHNR, CDR2 FQNEAQ (reference sequence). The length of the CDR3 is 16 residues. Full variable domain (missing parts from reference TRBV7-9 and TRBJ2-7): DTGVSQNPRHKITKRGQNVTFRCDPISEHNRLYWYRQTLGQGPEFLTYFQNEAQLEKSRLLSDRFSAERPKGSFSTLEIQRTEQGDSAMYLCASSTTGLPSSYEQYFGPGTRLTVT.

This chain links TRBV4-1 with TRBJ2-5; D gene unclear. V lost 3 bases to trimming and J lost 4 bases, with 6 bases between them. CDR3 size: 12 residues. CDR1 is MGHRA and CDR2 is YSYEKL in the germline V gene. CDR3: CASSHGGETQYF. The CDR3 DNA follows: TGCGCCAGCAGCCATGGCGGAGAGACCCAGTACTTC.

CDR3 DNA: TGTGCCAGCAGCGATTCGTGGGACTTGCAGTACTTC. The encoded protein is CASSDSWDLQYF. The chain has TRBV11-2 and TRBJ2-7, with a weak D call TRBD2 (6 bases). Germline CDR1 SGHAT, CDR2 FQNNGV. Trimming shortened V by 5 bases and J by 9 bases, and 14 bases separated the two germline ends. The CDR3 is 12 amino acids.

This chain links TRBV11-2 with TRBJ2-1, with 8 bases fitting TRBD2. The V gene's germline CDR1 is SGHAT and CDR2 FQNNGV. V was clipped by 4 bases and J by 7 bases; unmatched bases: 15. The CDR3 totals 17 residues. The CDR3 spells CASSWLQLAVRENEQFF. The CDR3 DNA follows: TGTGCCAGCAGCTGGCTCCAACTAGCGGTGCGGGAAAATGAGCAGTTCTTC.

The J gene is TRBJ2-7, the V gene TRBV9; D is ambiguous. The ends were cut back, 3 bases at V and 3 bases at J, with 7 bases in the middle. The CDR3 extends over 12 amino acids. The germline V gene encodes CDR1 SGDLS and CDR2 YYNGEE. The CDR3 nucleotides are TGTGCCAGCAGCGGGGCAGGCTACGAGCAGTACTTC. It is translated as CASSGAGYEQYF.

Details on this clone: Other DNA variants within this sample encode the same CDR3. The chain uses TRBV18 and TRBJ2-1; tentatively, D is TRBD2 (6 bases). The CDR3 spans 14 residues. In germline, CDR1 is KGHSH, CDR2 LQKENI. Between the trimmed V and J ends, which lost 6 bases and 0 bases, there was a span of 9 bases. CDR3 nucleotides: TGTGCCAGCTCCCCCGGGGGCTCCTACAATGAGCAGTTCTTC. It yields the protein CASSPGGSYNEQFF. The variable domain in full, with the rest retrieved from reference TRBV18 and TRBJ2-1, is NAGVMQNPRHLVRRRGQEARLRCSPMKGHSHVYWYRQLPEEGLKFMVYLQKENIIDESGMPKERFSAEFPKEGPSILRIQQVVRGDSAAYFCASSPGGSYNEQFFGPGTRLTVL.

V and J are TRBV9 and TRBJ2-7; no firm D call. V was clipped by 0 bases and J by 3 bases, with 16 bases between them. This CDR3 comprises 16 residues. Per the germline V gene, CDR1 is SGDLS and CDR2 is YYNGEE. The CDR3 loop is CASSVEGQASRYEQYF. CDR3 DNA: TGTGCCAGCAGCGTAGAGGGTCAAGCGTCCCGCTACGAGCAGTACTTC.

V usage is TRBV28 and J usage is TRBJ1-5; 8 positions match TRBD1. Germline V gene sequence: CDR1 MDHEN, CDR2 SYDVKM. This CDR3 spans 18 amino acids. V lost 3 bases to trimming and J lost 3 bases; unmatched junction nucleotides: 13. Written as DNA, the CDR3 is TGTGCCAGCAGTTTCCTGGCCCCCAGGGGGCAGTTCAATCAGCCCCAGCATTTT. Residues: CASSFLAPRGQFNQPQHF.

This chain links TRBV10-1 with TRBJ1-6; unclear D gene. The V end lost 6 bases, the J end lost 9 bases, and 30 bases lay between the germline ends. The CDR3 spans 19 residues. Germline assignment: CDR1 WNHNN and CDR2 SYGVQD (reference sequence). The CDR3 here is CASSTHTRVRGSDGSPLHF. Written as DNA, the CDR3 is TGCGCCAGCAGCACCCACACAAGGGTTCGGGGTTCCGATGGTTCACCCCTCCACTTT.

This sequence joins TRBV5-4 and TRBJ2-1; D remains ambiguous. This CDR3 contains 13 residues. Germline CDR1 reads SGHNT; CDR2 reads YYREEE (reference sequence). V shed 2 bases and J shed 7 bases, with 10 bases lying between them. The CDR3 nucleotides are TGTGCCAGCAGCTTCCTAAATGGTAATGAGCAGTTCTTC. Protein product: CASSFLNGNEQFF.

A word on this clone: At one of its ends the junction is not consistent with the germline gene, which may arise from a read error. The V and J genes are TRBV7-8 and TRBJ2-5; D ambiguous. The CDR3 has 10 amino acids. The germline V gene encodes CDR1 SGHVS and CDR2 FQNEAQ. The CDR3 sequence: CASSQGTQYF. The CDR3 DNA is TGTGCCAGCAGCCAAGGGACCCAGTACTTC. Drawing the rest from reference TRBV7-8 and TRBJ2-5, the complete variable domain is GAGVSQSPRYKVAKRGQDVALRCDPISGHVSLFWYQQALGQGPEFLTYFQNEAQLDKSGLPSDRFFAERPEGSVSTLKIQRTQQEDSAVYLCASSQGTQYFGPGTRLLVL.

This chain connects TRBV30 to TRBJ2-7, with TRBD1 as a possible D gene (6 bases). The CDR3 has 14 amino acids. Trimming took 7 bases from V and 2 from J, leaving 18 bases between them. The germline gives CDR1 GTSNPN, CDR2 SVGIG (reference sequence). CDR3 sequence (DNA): TGTGCCTTAATAAGTCGTGAGGGGGCCTACGAGCAGTACTTC. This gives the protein CALISREGAYEQYF. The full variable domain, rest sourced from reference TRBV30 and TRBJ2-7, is SQTIHQWPATLVQPVGSPLSLECTVEGTSNPNLYWYRQAAGRGLQLLFYSVGIGQISSEVPQNLSASRPQDRQFILSSKKLLLSDSGFYLCALISREGAYEQYFGPGTRLTVT.

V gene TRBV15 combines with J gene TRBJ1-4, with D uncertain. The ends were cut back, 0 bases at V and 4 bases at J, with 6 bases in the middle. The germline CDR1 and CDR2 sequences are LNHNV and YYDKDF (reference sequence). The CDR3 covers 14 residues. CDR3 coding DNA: TGTGCCACCAGCAGAGATCGGTATAATGAAAAACTGTTTTTT. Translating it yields CATSRDRYNEKLFF.

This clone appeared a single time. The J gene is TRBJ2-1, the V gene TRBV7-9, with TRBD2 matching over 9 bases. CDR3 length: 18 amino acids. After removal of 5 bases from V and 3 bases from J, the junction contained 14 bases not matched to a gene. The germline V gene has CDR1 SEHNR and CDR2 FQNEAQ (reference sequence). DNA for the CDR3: TGTGCCAGCAGCCCCCCGGTTAGCGGGAGCAGGCTCTACAATGAGCAGTTCTTC. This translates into CASSPPVSGSRLYNEQFF.

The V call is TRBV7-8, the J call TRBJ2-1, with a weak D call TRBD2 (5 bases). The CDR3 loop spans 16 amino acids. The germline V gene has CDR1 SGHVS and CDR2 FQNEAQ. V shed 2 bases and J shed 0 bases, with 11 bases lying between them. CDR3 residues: CASSLSGLSSYNEQFF. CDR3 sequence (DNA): TGTGCCAGCAGCTTAAGCGGACTGAGCTCCTACAATGAGCAGTTCTTC.

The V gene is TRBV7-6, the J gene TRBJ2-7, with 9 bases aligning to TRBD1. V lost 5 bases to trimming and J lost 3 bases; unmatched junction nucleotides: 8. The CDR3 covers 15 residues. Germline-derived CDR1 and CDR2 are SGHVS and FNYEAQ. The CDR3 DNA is TGTGCCAGCAGCCCGGGACAGGGTGCAGGCTACGAGCAGTACTTC. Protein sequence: CASSPGQGAGYEQYF.

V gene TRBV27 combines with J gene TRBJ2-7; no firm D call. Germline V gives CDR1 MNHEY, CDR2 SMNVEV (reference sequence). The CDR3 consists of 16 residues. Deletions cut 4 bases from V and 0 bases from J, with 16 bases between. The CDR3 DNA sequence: TGTGCCAGCAGTTACCGGGCAGGTACATACTCCTACGAGCAGTACTTC. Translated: CASSYRAGTYSYEQYF.